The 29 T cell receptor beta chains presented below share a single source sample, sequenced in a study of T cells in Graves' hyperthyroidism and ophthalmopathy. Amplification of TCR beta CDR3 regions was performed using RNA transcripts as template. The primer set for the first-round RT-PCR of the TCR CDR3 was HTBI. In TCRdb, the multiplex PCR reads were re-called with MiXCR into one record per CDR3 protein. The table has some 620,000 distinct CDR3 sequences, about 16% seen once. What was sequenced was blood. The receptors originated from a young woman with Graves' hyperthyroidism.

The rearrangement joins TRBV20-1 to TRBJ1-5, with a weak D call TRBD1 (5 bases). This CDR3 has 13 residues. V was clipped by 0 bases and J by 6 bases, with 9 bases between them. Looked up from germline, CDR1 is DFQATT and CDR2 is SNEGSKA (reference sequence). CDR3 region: CSARDPRGQPQHF. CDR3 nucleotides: TGCAGTGCTAGAGATCCAAGGGGTCAGCCCCAGCATTTT.

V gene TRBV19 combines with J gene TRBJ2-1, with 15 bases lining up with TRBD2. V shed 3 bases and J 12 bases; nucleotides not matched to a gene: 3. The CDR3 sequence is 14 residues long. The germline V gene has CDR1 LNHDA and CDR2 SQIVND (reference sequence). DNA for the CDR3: TGTGCCAGTAGTATGGGGGGACTAGCGGGGGGGCAGTTCTTC. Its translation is CASSMGGLAGGQFF.

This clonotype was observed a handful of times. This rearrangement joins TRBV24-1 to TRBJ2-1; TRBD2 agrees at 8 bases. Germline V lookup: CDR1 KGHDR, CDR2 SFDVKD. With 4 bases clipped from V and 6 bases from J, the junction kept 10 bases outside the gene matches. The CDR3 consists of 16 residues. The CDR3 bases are TGTGCCACCAGTGACAAAAGCGGGAGTGTAGGCAATGAGCAGTTCTTC. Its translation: CATSDKSGSVGNEQFF.

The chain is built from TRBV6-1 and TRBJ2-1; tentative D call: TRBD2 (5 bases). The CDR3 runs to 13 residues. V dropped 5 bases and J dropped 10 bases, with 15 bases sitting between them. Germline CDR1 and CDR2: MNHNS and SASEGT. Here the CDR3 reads CASSPGVVHEQFF. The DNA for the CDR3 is TGTGCCAGCAGTCCCGGGGTCGTGCACGAGCAGTTCTTC.

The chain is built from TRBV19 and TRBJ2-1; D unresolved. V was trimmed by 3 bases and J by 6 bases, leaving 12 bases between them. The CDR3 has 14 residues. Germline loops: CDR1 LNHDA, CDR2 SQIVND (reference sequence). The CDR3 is CASSIVLPTNEQFF. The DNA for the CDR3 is TGTGCCAGTAGTATCGTTCTTCCAACCAATGAGCAGTTCTTC.

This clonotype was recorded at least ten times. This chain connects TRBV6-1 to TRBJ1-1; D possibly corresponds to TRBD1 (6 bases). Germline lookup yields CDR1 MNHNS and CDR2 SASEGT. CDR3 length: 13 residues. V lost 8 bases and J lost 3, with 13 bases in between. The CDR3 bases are TGTGCCAGCTTTCGGGACACTTACACTGAAGCTTTCTTT. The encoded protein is CASFRDTYTEAFF.

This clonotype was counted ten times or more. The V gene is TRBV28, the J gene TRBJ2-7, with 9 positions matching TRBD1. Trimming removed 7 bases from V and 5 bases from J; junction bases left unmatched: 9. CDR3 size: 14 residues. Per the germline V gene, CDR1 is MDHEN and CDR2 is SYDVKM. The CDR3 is CASNDLRTGDEQYF. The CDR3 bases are TGTGCCAGCAACGACCTACGGACAGGGGACGAGCAGTACTTC.

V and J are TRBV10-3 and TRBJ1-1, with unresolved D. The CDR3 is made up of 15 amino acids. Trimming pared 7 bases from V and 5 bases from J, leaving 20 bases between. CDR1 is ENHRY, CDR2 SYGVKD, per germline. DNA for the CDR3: TGTGCCATCAAAGGGTTAGGTAGTCTTCAGACTGAAGCTTTCTTT. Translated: CAIKGLGSLQTEAFF.

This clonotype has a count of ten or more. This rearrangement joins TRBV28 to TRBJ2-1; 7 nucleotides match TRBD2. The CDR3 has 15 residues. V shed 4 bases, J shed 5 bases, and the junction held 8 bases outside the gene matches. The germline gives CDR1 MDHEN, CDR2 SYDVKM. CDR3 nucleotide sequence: TGTGCCAGCAGTTGGGGCGGGAGTCTCGACAATGAGCAGTTCTTC. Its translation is CASSWGGSLDNEQFF.

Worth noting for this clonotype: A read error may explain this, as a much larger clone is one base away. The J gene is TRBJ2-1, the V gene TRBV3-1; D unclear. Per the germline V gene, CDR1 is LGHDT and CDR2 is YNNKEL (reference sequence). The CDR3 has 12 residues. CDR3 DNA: TGTGCCAACAGCCAAGTACGGAATGAGCAGTTCTTC. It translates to CANSQVRNEQFF.

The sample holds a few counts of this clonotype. The CDR3 DNA reads as TGTGCCAGTAGTATGGACGGTGGGGGGAGTCCCTACGAGCAGTACTTC. Amino acids: CASSMDGGGSPYEQYF. The chain carries TRBV19 and TRBJ2-7, with a weak D call TRBD2 (6 bases). The germline V gene has CDR1 LNHDA and CDR2 SQIVND (reference sequence). V was cut by 3 bases and J by 2 bases, with 17 bases left in between. This CDR3 has 16 amino acids.

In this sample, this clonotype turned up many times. Written as DNA, the CDR3 is TGCAGTGCTAGAAGGGCGGGAGCGAACACCGGGGAGCTGTTTTTT. Protein product: CSARRAGANTGELFF. This chain uses TRBV20-1 with TRBJ2-2, with 7 bases matching TRBD2. V shed 2 bases, J shed 0 bases, and the junction held 3 bases outside the gene matches. Germline lookup yields CDR1 DFQATT and CDR2 SNEGSKA (reference sequence). This CDR3 region has 15 residues.

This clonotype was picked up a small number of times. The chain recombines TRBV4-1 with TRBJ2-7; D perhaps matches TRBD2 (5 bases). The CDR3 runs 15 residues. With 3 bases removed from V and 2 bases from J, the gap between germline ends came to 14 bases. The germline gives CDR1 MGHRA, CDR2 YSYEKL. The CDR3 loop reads CASSHPPDGTYEQYF. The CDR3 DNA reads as TGCGCCAGCAGCCACCCTCCCGACGGGACCTACGAGCAGTACTTC.

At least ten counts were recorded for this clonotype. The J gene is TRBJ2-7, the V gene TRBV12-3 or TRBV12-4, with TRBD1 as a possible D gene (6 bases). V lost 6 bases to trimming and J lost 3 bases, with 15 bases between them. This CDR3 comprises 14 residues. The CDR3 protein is CASRATGLSYEQYF. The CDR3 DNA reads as TGTGCCAGCAGAGCGACAGGTTTGAGCTACGAGCAGTACTTC.

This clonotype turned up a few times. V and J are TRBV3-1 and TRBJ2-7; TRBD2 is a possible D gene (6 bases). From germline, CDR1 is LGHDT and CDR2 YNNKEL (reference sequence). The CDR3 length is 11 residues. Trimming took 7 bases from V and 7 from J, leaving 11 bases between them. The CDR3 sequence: CASKNAGEQYF. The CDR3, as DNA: TGTGCCAGCAAAAACGCGGGGGAGCAGTACTTC.

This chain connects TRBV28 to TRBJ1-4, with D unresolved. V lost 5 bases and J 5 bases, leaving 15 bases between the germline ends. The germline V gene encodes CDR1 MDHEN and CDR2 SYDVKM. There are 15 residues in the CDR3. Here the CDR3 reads CASSTSDRDNEKLFF. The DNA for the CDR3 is TGTGCCAGCAGTACCTCCGACCGAGACAATGAAAAACTGTTTTTT.

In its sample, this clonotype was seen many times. CDR3 nucleotides: TGCGCCAGCAGCATCCGGGACAGCGGAGATGAGCAGTTCTTC. Amino acids: CASSIRDSGDEQFF. V and J are TRBV5-1 and TRBJ2-1, with TRBD1 identical over 7 bases. This CDR3 contains 14 residues. V gave up 4 bases and J gave up 8 bases; unmatched junction bases: 9. Germline V CDR1 and CDR2: SGHRS, YFSETQ.

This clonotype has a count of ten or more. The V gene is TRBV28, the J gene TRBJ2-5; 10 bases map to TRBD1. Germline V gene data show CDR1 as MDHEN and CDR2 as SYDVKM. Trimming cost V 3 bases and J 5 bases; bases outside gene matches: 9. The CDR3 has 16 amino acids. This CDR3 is CASSFRDRGIWETQYF. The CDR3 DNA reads TGTGCCAGCAGTTTCCGGGACAGGGGCATCTGGGAGACCCAGTACTTC. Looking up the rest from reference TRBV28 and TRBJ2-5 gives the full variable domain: DVKVTQSSRYLVKRTGEKVFLECVQDMDHENMFWYRQDPGLGLRLIYFSYDVKMKEKGDIPEGYSVSREKKERFSLILESASTNQTSMYLCASSFRDRGIWETQYFGPGTRLLVL.

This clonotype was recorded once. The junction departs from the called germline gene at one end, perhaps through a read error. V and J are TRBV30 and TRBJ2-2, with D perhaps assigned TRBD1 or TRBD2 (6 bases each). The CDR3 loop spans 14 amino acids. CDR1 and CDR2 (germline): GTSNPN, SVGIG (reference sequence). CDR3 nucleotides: TGTGCCTGGAGTGTACGGGGGCGGGGCGGGGCGCTGTTTTTT. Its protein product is CAWSVRGRGGALFF.

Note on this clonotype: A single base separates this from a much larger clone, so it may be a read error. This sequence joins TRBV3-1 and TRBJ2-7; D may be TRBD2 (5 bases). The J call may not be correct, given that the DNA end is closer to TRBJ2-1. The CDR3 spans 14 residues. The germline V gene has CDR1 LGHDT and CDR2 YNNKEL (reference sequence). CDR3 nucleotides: TGTGCCAGCAGCCCGGGATTTACGACCTACGAGCAGTTCTTC. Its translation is CASSPGFTTYEQFF.

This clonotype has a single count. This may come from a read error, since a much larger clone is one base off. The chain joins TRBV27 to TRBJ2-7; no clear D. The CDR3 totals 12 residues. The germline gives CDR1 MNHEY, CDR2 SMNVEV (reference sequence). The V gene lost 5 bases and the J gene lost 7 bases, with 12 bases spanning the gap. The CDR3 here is CASSLTKREQYF. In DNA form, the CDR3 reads TGTGCCAGCAGTCTCACTAAGCGAGAGCAGTACTTC.

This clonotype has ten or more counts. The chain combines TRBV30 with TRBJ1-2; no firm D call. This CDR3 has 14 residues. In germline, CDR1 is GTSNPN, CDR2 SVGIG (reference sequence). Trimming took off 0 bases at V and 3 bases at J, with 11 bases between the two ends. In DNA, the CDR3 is TGTGCCTGGAGTGTACGGGTTATTGACTATGGCTACACCTTC. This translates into CAWSVRVIDYGYTF. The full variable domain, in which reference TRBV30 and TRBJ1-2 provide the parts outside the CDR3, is SQTIHQWPATLVQPVGSPLSLECTVEGTSNPNLYWYRQAAGRGLQLLFYSVGIGQISSEVPQNLSASRPQDRQFILSSKKLLLSDSGFYLCAWSVRVIDYGYTFGSGTRLTVV.

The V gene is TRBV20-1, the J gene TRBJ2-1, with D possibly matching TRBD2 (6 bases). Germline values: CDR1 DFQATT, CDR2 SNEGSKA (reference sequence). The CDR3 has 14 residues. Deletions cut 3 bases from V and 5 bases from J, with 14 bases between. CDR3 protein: CSASGTLPNNEQFF. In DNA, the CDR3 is TGCAGTGCTAGCGGGACTCTACCTAACAATGAGCAGTTCTTC.

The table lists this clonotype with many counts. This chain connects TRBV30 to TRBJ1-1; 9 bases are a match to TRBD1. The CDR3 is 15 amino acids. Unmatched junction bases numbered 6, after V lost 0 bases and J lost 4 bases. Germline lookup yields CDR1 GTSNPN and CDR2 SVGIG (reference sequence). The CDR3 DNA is TGTGCCTGGAGTGTGGTCCGGACAGGGGTCACTGAAGCTTTCTTT. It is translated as CAWSVVRTGVTEAFF.

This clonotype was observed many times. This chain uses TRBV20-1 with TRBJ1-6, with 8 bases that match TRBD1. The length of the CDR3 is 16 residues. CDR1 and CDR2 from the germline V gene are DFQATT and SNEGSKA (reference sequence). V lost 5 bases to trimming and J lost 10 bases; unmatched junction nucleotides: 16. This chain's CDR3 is CSARRGSQGAGSPLHF. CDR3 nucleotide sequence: TGCAGTGCTCGACGAGGGTCCCAGGGGGCGGGATCACCCCTCCACTTT.

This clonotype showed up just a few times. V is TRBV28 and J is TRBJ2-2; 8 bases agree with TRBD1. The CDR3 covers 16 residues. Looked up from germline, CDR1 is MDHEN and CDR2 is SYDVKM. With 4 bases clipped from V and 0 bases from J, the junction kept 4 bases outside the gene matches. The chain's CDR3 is CASSYWTGPNTGELFF. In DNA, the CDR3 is TGTGCCAGCAGTTACTGGACAGGGCCGAACACCGGGGAGCTGTTTTTT.

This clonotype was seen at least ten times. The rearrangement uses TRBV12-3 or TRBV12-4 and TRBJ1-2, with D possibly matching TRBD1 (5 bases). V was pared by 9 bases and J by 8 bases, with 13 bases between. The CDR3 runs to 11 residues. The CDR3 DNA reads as TGTGCCAGTCCTGAGGGGCTGGGCTACACCTTC. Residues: CASPEGLGYTF.

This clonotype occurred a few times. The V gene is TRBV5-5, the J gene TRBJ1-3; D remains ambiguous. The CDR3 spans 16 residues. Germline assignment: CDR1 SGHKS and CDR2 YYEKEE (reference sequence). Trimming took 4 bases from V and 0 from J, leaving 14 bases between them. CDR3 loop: CASSTHPARSGNTIYF. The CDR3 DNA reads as TGTGCCAGCAGCACCCATCCCGCCCGCTCTGGAAACACCATATATTTT.

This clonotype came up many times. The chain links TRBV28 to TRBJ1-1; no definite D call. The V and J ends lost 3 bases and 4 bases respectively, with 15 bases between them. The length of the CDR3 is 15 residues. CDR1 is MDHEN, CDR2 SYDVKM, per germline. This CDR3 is CASSLDQRAVTEAFF. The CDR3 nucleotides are TGTGCCAGCAGTTTGGACCAGAGGGCGGTCACTGAAGCTTTCTTT.